The 8 T cell receptor beta chains reported below all come from one sample, sequenced in a study of T cell responses to AZD1222 COVID-19 vaccine (dated by TCRdb to the early 2020s). Library creation used the immunoSEQ multiplex PCR assay. What TCRdb holds here is the immuneACCESS table cut down to in-frame rearrangements. Part of the clones is not present; checked against another copy, under half of the missing clones reflect an unresolved V gene, and the others are unexplained. This sample is represented by about 100,000 clones; about 87% of them were singletons. The ten largest clones capture about 1.7% of the sample. The time point label of this sample denotes: baseline before first vaccination. The sample was peripheral blood, taken on day 0 of AZD1222 vaccination. These receptors originate from an adult in good health.

This chain uses TRBV15 with TRBJ1-1; D unclear. CDR3 size: 14 residues. Germline V gene data show CDR1 as LNHNV and CDR2 as YYDKDF (reference sequence). V was trimmed by 0 bases and J by 0 bases, leaving 5 bases between them. CDR3 loop: CATSRDPVNTEAFF. CDR3 nucleotide sequence: TGTGCCACCAGCAGAGATCCGGTGAACACTGAAGCTTTCTTT.

The chain recombines TRBV5-1 with TRBJ2-7; 7 bases are shared with TRBD1. CDR1 and CDR2 (germline): SGHRS, YFSETQ. The length of the CDR3 is 15 residues. V was clipped by 0 bases and J by 2 bases; unmatched bases: 5. CDR3 sequence: CASSLGGTAPYEQYF. The DNA of the CDR3 is TGCGCCAGCAGCTTGGGTGGGACAGCCCCCTACGAGCAGTACTTC.

This chain uses TRBV28 with TRBJ2-5; 10 bases fit TRBD2. Germline loops: CDR1 MDHEN, CDR2 SYDVKM. The CDR3 totals 15 residues. Unmatched junction bases numbered 2, after V lost 3 bases and J lost 1 base. The CDR3 loop is CASSLSGRAQETQYF. The CDR3 region has the DNA TGTGCCAGCAGTTTGAGCGGGAGGGCCCAAGAGACCCAGTACTTC.

This clone was counted a single time. CDR3 DNA: TGTGCCAGCAGTTTATTTGGGACAGGGTTCACTGAAGCTTTCTTT. It specifies CASSLFGTGFTEAFF. The chain is built from TRBV28 and TRBJ1-1; 9 positions match TRBD1. This CDR3 has 15 amino acids. With 1 base clipped from V and 4 bases from J, the junction kept 4 bases outside the gene matches. CDR1 MDHEN and CDR2 SYDVKM come from the germline V gene.

The chain joins TRBV30 to TRBJ2-1; no clear D gene. V was pared by 0 bases and J by 15 bases, with 12 bases between. The CDR3 is made up of 11 amino acids. Germline V gives CDR1 GTSNPN, CDR2 SVGIG (reference sequence). CDR3 loop: CAWSVEGPTFF. The CDR3 DNA is TGTGCCTGGAGTGTAGAAGGTCCTACGTTCTTC.

In regard to this clone: A junction end diverges from the germline sequence, so it may reflect a read error. The chain has TRBV28 and TRBJ2-1, with D perhaps TRBD2 (6 bases). The V gene's germline CDR1 is MDHEN and CDR2 SYDVKM. The CDR3 has 14 residues. The CDR3 coding sequence is TGTGCCAGCAGTGACGGACTAATTTACAGTGAGCAGTTCTTC. The encoded protein is CASSDGLIYSEQFF.

The chain links TRBV30 to TRBJ2-5; D gene ambiguous. In germline, CDR1 is GTSNPN, CDR2 SVGIG (reference sequence). The CDR3 runs to 11 residues. Trimming removed 5 bases at V and 8 bases at J, with 12 bases between. This CDR3 reads CAWSTPVTQYF. CDR3 nucleotides: TGTGCCTGGTCCACCCCAGTCACCCAGTACTTC.

V gene TRBV7-2 combines with J gene TRBJ1-5, with a tentative D call TRBD1 (5 bases). This CDR3 region has 14 residues. Trimming took off 1 base at V and 6 bases at J, with 10 bases between the two ends. Looked up from germline, CDR1 is SGHTA and CDR2 is FQGNSA. The CDR3 is CASSLVGVGQPQHF. DNA of the CDR3: TGTGCCAGCAGCTTAGTGGGGGTAGGTCAGCCCCAGCATTTT. Combining the CDR3 with reference TRBV7-2 and TRBJ1-5 gives the whole variable domain GAGVSQSPSNKVTEKGKDVELRCDPISGHTALYWYRQSLGQGLEFLIYFQGNSAPDKSGLPSDRFSAERTGGSVSTLTIQRTQQEDSAVYLCASSLVGVGQPQHFGDGTRLSIL.